This T cell receptor beta chain was retrieved from a study of low-dose radiotherapy and immunotherapy resistance in tumors. Overall study context: A dose of 300 mg of oral aspirin was taken by patients daily for four cycles from cycle 1 day 1.

Trimming pared 0 bases from V and 6 bases from J, leaving 16 bases between. Germline assignment: CDR1 DFQATT and CDR2 SNEGSKA (reference sequence). This CDR3 has 15 amino acids. Described time point: before trial treatment. This clonotype was recorded many times. With TRAV- and TRBV-specific primers, first-strand cDNA was made, covering the alpha and beta chains. TCR amplification used around 20 PCR cycles, a constant-region primer and a V-primer adapter. TCRdb passed the reads through MiXCR, listing each CDR3 protein once. Here the sample spans tens of thousands of distinct CDR3 sequences, 15% to 20% being singletons.

This receptor was taken from a male donor with prostate cancer. This chain connects TRBV20-1 to TRBJ2-3; either TRBD1 or TRBD2 may supply D (6 bases each). Sequencing was performed on PBMCs, taken before treatment. The CDR3 nucleotides read TGCAGTGCTAGAGATCTGGGGGGCCCCTCGGATACGCAGTATTTT. Translated: CSARDLGGPSDTQYF.